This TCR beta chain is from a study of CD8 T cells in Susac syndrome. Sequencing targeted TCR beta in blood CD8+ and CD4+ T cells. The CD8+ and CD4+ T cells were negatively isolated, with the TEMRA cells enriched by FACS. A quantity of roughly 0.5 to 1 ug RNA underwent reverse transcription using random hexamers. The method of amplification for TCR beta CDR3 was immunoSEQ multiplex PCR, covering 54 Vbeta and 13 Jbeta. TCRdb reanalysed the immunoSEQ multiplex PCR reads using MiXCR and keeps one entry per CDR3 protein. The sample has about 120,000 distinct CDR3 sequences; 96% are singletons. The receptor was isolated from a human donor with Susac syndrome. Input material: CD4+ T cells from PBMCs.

This chain's CDR3 is CSASPRGGNEQFF. The CDR3 bases are TGCAGTGCTAGCCCCCGCGGGGGTAATGAGCAGTTCTTC. The chain carries TRBV20-1 and TRBJ2-1; TRBD2 agrees at 7 bases. The germline V gene encodes CDR1 DFQATT and CDR2 SNEGSKA (reference sequence). The ends lost 3 bases at V and 7 bases at J; junction bases unmatched: 6. This CDR3 spans 13 amino acids.